Below, one T cell receptor beta chain is given with its context. TCRdb reprocessed the RT-PCR reads via MiXCR and lists one record per CDR3 protein. The sample records roughly 880,000 distinct CDR3 sequences, more than 15% being singletons. The data were obtained in a study of patients and donors after allogeneic stem cell transplantation. This CDR3 is 17 amino acids long. V was clipped by 3 bases and J by 4 bases, with 18 bases between them. Input material: blood, either unsorted or a sorted T cell fraction (not recorded which). V is TRBV12-3 or TRBV12-4 and J is TRBJ2-2; D may be TRBD2 (6 bases). The sequence was collected from a human donor who was either an allogeneic HSCT recipient or a stem cell or donor lymphocyte infusion donor (not recorded which). It is not recorded whose cells these are; they may come from a transplant donor. In nucleotides, the CDR3 is TGTGCCAGCAGTTTGGGTCCGCCAACGGGAGTCACCGGGGAGCTGTTTTTT. Protein product: CASSLGPPTGVTGELFF.